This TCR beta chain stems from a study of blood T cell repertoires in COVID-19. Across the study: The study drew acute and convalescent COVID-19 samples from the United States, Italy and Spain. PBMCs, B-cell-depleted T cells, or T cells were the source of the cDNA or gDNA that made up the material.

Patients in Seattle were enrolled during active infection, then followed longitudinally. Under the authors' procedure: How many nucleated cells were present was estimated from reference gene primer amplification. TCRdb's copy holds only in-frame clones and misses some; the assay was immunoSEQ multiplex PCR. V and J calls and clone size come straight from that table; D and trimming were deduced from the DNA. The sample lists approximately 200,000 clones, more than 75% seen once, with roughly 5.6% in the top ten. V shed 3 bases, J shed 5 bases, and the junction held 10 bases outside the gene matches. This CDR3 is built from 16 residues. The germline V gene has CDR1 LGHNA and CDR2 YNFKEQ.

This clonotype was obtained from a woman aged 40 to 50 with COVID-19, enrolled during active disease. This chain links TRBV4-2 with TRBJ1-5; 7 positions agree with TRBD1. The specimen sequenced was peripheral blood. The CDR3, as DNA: TGTGCCAGCAGCCAGGCCTTCTCTACAGGGGATCAGCCCCAGCATTTT. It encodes CASSQAFSTGDQPQHF.